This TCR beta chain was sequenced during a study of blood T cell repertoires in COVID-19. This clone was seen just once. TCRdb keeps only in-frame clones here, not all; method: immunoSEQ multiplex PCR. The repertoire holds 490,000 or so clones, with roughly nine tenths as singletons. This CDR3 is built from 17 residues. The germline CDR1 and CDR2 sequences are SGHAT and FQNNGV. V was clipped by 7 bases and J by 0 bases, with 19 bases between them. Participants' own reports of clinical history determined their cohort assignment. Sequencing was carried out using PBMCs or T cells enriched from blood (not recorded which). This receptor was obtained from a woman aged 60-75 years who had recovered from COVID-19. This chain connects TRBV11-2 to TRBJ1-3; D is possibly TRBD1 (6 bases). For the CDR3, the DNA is TGTGCCAGCATCCTAGGCGTACAGGGACACTCTGGAAACACCATATATTTT. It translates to CASILGVQGHSGNTIYF.